One sample yielded the 11 T cell receptor beta chains listed below, sequenced in a study of blood T cells in healthy people across ages. The second PCR ran about 6 to 11 cycles with a sample-barcoded 5' primer and J-beta primers. TCRdb itself ran the 5' RACE reads through MiXCR, one entry per CDR3 protein. Of approximately 900,000 distinct CDR3 sequences listed, roughly 52% are singletons. The sequenced sample was blood. Receptor source: a man aged 25-40 years in good health.

This clonotype was detected only a few times. Here the CDR3 reads CASLPDRFSISTDTQYF. CDR3 DNA: TGTGCCAGCCTACCCGACAGGTTCTCGATTAGCACAGATACGCAGTATTTT. The genes are TRBV7-9 and TRBJ2-3, with D perhaps TRBD1 (6 bases). Germline V gene sequence: CDR1 SEHNR, CDR2 FQNEAQ (reference sequence). V was shortened by 8 bases and J by 0 bases, with 21 bases between the two germline ends. The CDR3 consists of 17 residues. Looking up the rest from reference TRBV7-9 and TRBJ2-3 gives the full variable domain: DTGVSQNPRHKITKRGQNVTFRCDPISEHNRLYWYRQTLGQGPEFLTYFQNEAQLEKSRLLSDRFSAERPKGSFSTLEIQRTEQGDSAMYLCASLPDRFSISTDTQYFGPGTRLTVL.

The J gene is TRBJ1-2, the V gene TRBV12-3 or TRBV12-4, with 7 bases fitting TRBD1. CDR3 length: 15 amino acids. V trimming: 6 bases; J trimming: 1 base; junction bases outside the gene matches: 8. As DNA, the CDR3 is TGTGCCAGCAGACCGCCAGGGGGTGGTAACTATGGCTACACCTTC. It is translated as CASRPPGGGNYGYTF.

This chain connects TRBV7-2 to TRBJ2-3; TRBD2 agrees at 10 bases. V was clipped by 3 bases and J by 2 bases; unmatched bases: 5. Germline CDR1 is SGHTA and CDR2 is FQGNSA. CDR3 length: 16 amino acids. The CDR3 is CASSLKAGGLTDTQYF. DNA for the CDR3: TGTGCCAGCAGCTTGAAAGCGGGGGGGCTCACAGATACGCAGTATTTT.

A remark on this clonotype: At one of its ends the junction is not consistent with the germline gene, which may arise from a read error. The chain uses TRBV7-9 and TRBJ2-1, with D maybe TRBD2 (7 bases). Per the germline V gene, CDR1 is SEHNR and CDR2 is FQNEAQ (reference sequence). This CDR3 has 17 amino acids. The CDR3 is CVSSFFRGGSSYNEQFF. Written as DNA, the CDR3 is TGTGTCAGCAGCTTCTTTAGGGGGGGATCCTCCTACAATGAGCAGTTCTTC.

The gene calls are TRBV29-1 and TRBJ2-4; 10 bases agree with TRBD2. The CDR3 is 16 residues long. Germline V gene sequence: CDR1 SQVTM, CDR2 ANQGSEA. Unmatched junction bases numbered 13, after V lost 6 bases and J lost 5 bases. This CDR3 is CSVVGSGGAWENIQYF. The CDR3 DNA is TGCAGCGTGGTTGGGAGCGGGGGGGCCTGGGAAAACATTCAGTACTTC.

This chain joins TRBV7-7 and TRBJ2-5, with 8 positions matching TRBD2. V lost 1 base to trimming and J lost 2 bases; unmatched junction nucleotides: 3. Germline V gene data show CDR1 as SSHAT and CDR2 as FNYEAQ (reference sequence). This CDR3 region has 15 residues. DNA for the CDR3: TGTGCCAGCAGCTTAGTCACTAGCGGACAAGAGACCCAGTACTTC. This encodes CASSLVTSGQETQYF. Based on the CDR3 plus reference TRBV7-7 and TRBJ2-5, the full variable domain is GAGVSQSPRYKVTKRGQDVTLRCDPISSHATLYWYQQALGQGPEFLTYFNYEAQPDKSGLPSDRFSAERPEGSISTLTIQRTEQRDSAMYRCASSLVTSGQETQYFGPGTRLLVL.

The J gene is TRBJ1-2, the V gene TRBV14; 8 nucleotides align to TRBD1. Germline V CDR1 and CDR2: SGHDN, FVKESK. The trim removed 5 bases at V and 3 bases at J, leaving 8 bases unmatched. This CDR3 has 15 residues. The CDR3 loop reads CASSKRQGLDYGYTF. The CDR3 region has the DNA TGTGCCAGCAGCAAAAGACAGGGGTTGGACTATGGCTACACCTTC.

This chain links TRBV20-1 with TRBJ1-1; TRBD1 matches 7 bases. Germline V lookup: CDR1 DFQATT, CDR2 SNEGSKA (reference sequence). This CDR3 spans 13 amino acids. Trimming removed 1 base from V and 7 bases from J; junction bases left unmatched: 6. The CDR3 here is CSARGGGEGEAFF. In DNA, the CDR3 is TGCAGTGCTAGAGGAGGGGGCGAAGGTGAAGCTTTCTTT.

The count of this clonotype is one. This chain connects TRBV4-2 to TRBJ1-2; 11 nucleotides line up with TRBD1. The CDR3 extends over 15 amino acids. Germline V lookup: CDR1 LGHNA, CDR2 YNFKEQ. V was clipped by 4 bases and J by 7 bases; unmatched bases: 8. The CDR3 nucleotides are TGTGCCAGCAGCCCGCCGGGACAGGGGGTGAGTGGCTACACCTTC. It translates to CASSPPGQGVSGYTF.

This clonotype has only a few counts. The rearrangement links TRBV7-9 to TRBJ2-1; TRBD2 aligns across 11 bases. V gave up 5 bases and J gave up 0 bases; unmatched junction bases: 9. This CDR3 spans 18 amino acids. Germline CDR1 SEHNR, CDR2 FQNEAQ (reference sequence). The CDR3 reads CASSAPTSGGSSYNEQFF. CDR3 nucleotide sequence: TGTGCCAGCAGCGCACCTACTAGCGGGGGTTCCTCCTACAATGAGCAGTTCTTC.

This clonotype was observed a few times. The chain links TRBV10-3 to TRBJ2-1; D is undetermined. Germline lookup yields CDR1 ENHRY and CDR2 SYGVKD. V was shortened by 3 bases and J by 9 bases, with 6 bases between the two germline ends. The CDR3 runs 11 residues. CDR3 amino acids: CAISERSEQFF. CDR3 bases: TGTGCCATCAGTGAAAGGTCTGAGCAGTTCTTC.